One sample yielded the 8 T cell receptor beta chains listed below, sequenced in a study of beta chain features in type 1 diabetes. General study findings and limits: There was a moderate but significant shortening of TCRB CDR3s in all four CD4+ subsets of Type 1 diabetes patients.

For these receptors, no antigen is known. Expressed TCRB transcripts were sequenced after all isolated RNA was converted to cDNA. This table comes from immunoSEQ multiplex PCR, and its TCRdb copy is limited to in-frame clones, with some not included. The sample includes hundreds of thousands of clones, roughly an eighth of them seen just once. The sequenced sample consisted of naive CD4+ T cells from blood. The receptors originated from a woman younger than 30 with type 1 diabetes.

J is TRBJ2-4 and V is TRBV6-5; 10 bases map to TRBD1. The trim removed 6 bases at V and 8 bases at J, leaving 1 base unmatched. CDR1 and CDR2 (germline): MNHEY, SVGAGI. This CDR3 is 12 amino acids long. CDR3 nucleotides: TGTGCCAGCAGGGACAGGGGGTACATTCAGTACTTC. Translation gives CASRDRGYIQYF.

This clone came up a few times. This CDR3 is also generated by other DNA sequences in the sample. The rearrangement links TRBV25-1 to TRBJ1-2; 7 nucleotides agree with TRBD1. CDR1 and CDR2 (germline): MGHDK, SYGVNS. The CDR3 is made up of 13 amino acids. The ends lost 3 bases at V and 10 bases at J; junction bases unmatched: 8. The CDR3 region has the DNA TGTGCCAGCAGTGACTCGACCGGGACAGACTACACCTTC. Its translation: CASSDSTGTDYTF.

The rearrangement links TRBV5-1 to TRBJ2-6; TRBD1 aligns across 8 bases. The germline V gene encodes CDR1 SGHRS and CDR2 YFSETQ. The CDR3 runs to 16 residues. Unmatched junction bases numbered 10, after V lost 7 bases and J lost 4 bases. CDR3 sequence (DNA): TGCGCCAGCGCTAAGACAGGGGTGGACGGGGCCAACGTCCTGACTTTC. Amino acid sequence: CASAKTGVDGANVLTF.

A few counts support this clone. This chain connects TRBV9 to TRBJ2-1, with 8 nucleotides matching TRBD1. Germline CDR1 and CDR2: SGDLS and YYNGEE. The junction had 3 bases not matched to a gene; V was cut back by 2 bases and J by 2 bases. The CDR3 runs 15 residues. Here the CDR3 reads CASSVQGATYNEQFF. CDR3 coding DNA: TGTGCCAGCAGCGTTCAGGGGGCGACCTACAATGAGCAGTTCTTC.

In its sample, this clone was seen a few times. This chain uses TRBV7-9 with TRBJ2-2; possibly TRBD2 for D (6 bases). Germline V gene lookup returns CDR1 SEHNR and CDR2 FQNEAQ (reference sequence). Trimming removed 5 bases at V and 3 bases at J, with 13 bases between. The CDR3 covers 15 residues. The CDR3 coding sequence is TGTGCCAGCAGCCGCACGGGAGTAGACACCGGGGAGCTGTTTTTT. Translation gives CASSRTGVDTGELFF.

The CDR3 DNA reads TGTGCCATCGGATCAAGAAACGGGACAGGGGAAAACATTCAGTACTTC. This encodes CAIGSRNGTGENIQYF. The rearrangement links TRBV10-3 to TRBJ2-4, with 10 bases aligning to TRBD1. V lost 8 bases to trimming and J lost 5 bases; unmatched junction nucleotides: 12. CDR1 and CDR2 (germline): ENHRY, SYGVKD. The CDR3 consists of 16 residues.

This clone was detected only a few times. The genes are TRBV5-4 and TRBJ2-1, with TRBD1 matching over 9 bases. CDR3 length equals 14 residues. V trimming: 2 bases; J trimming: 6 bases; junction bases outside the gene matches: 3. CDR1 is SGHNT, CDR2 YYREEE, per germline (reference sequence). The CDR3 nucleotides are TGTGCCAGCAGCTTAGGGACAGGGATCAATGAGCAGTTCTTC. It translates to CASSLGTGINEQFF. The entire variable domain, with the rest obtained from reference TRBV5-4 and TRBJ2-1, is as follows: ETGVTQSPTHLIKTRGQQVTLRCSSQSGHNTVSWYQQALGQGPQFIFQYYREEENGRGNFPPRFSGLQFPNYSSELNVNALELDDSALYLCASSLGTGINEQFFGPGTRLTVL.

This sequence joins TRBV5-1 and TRBJ2-1, with TRBD2 matching 13 bases. Germline CDR1 and CDR2: SGHRS and YFSETQ. The CDR3 runs 16 residues. J lost 7 bases, V lost 3 bases, and 7 bases had no gene match. This CDR3 is CASSSRTSGGSNEQFF. CDR3 nucleotide sequence: TGCGCCAGCAGCTCGCGGACTAGCGGGGGCTCTAATGAGCAGTTCTTC.